The 14 T cell receptor beta chains presented below share a single source sample, sequenced in a study of post-analysis software for immune sequencing data. General observations from the study: In patients, TRBV5-6, TRBV5-1 and TRBV20-1 belonged to five TRBV segments found more frequently than in controls.

Included in the TCR beta cDNA libraries were unique molecular identifiers. TCRdb processed the PCR reads anew with MiXCR; each CDR3 protein has one entry. The sample holds approximately 400,000 distinct CDR3 sequences, 30% to 45% seen once. No antigen has been identified for these receptors. Sequencing was performed on blood. These receptors all come from a girl between 10 and 17 years old with multiple sclerosis.

This clonotype appeared a few times. The rearrangement joins TRBV29-1 to TRBJ2-5; 7 bases line up with TRBD2. The trim removed 3 bases at V and 5 bases at J, leaving 6 bases unmatched. This CDR3 spans 13 amino acids. The germline V gene has CDR1 SQVTM and CDR2 ANQGSEA. CDR3 DNA sequence: TGCAGCGTTGAGGGGGGGACGCGGGAGACCCAGTACTTC. It encodes CSVEGGTRETQYF.

This chain links TRBV28 with TRBJ2-7; D uncertain. V lost 3 bases, J lost 4 bases, and 19 bases lay in between. This CDR3 has 16 amino acids. Per the germline V gene, CDR1 is MDHEN and CDR2 is SYDVKM. The CDR3 DNA follows: TGTGCCAGCAGTTTGGCCCCCGGGCGGAATTCTTACGAGCAGTACTTC. Translation: CASSLAPGRNSYEQYF.

This chain uses TRBV2 with TRBJ2-1; D possibly matches TRBD1 or TRBD2 (5 bases each). Germline V gives CDR1 SNHLY, CDR2 FYNNEI. The CDR3 sequence is 14 residues long. V lost 6 bases and J lost 0, with 9 bases in between. The CDR3 spells CASSRDASYNEQFF. The CDR3 nucleotides read TGTGCCAGCAGCCGGGACGCCTCCTACAATGAGCAGTTCTTC.

The chain combines TRBV7-2 with TRBJ1-5; D gene ambiguous. The CDR3 runs to 15 residues. V lost 3 bases and J lost 5, with 14 bases in between. CDR1 and CDR2 (germline): SGHTA, FQGNSA. This CDR3 is CASSLDGPVHQPQHF. The CDR3 DNA follows: TGTGCCAGCAGCTTGGACGGTCCAGTCCATCAGCCCCAGCATTTT.

This clonotype occurred a few times. The chain carries TRBV7-3 and TRBJ1-2; 11 bases match TRBD1. The V gene end was trimmed by 8 bases and the J gene end by 7 bases; junction bases not matched to a gene: 6. The length of the CDR3 is 13 residues. Per the germline V gene, CDR1 is SGHTA and CDR2 is FQGTGA. CDR3 loop: CASPGQGGSGYTF. In nucleotides, the CDR3 is TGTGCCAGCCCGGGACAGGGGGGGTCTGGCTACACCTTC.

This clonotype was observed once. The rearrangement links TRBV7-3 to TRBJ2-2; 7 bases are shared with TRBD1. Germline CDR1 is SGHTA and CDR2 is FQGTGA. V shed 5 bases and J 5 bases; nucleotides not matched to a gene: 8. The CDR3 spans 15 residues. The CDR3 spells CASSIGQVSTGELFF. The CDR3 region has the DNA TGTGCCAGCAGCATAGGACAGGTTTCTACCGGGGAGCTGTTTTTT.

In this sample, this clonotype turned up a few times. The CDR3 DNA reads TGTGCCAGCAGTTTAAGCGGGGGCTACACAGATACGCAGTATTTT. Its protein product is CASSLSGGYTDTQYF. The chain uses TRBV12-3 or TRBV12-4 and TRBJ2-3, with 8 positions matching TRBD2. The CDR3 loop spans 15 amino acids. Trimming removed 2 bases from V and 2 bases from J; junction bases left unmatched: 3.

The chain links TRBV6-6 to TRBJ2-3, with D perhaps assigned TRBD1 or TRBD2 (5 bases each). CDR1 and CDR2 from the germline V gene are MNHNY and SVGAGI (reference sequence). CDR3 length: 13 residues. V lost 6 bases and J lost 5, with 12 bases in between. The CDR3 DNA is TGTGCCAGCAGCTTTGAGGGGAGAGATACGCAGTATTTT. This gives the protein CASSFEGRDTQYF.

This clonotype appeared a few times. J is TRBJ2-5 and V is TRBV6-5; perhaps TRBD1 as D (6 bases). There are 12 residues in the CDR3. Germline V lookup: CDR1 MNHEY, CDR2 SVGAGI. The germline V and J ends were trimmed by 8 bases and 2 bases, with 9 bases remaining between them. The CDR3: CASQGPQETQYF. The DNA of the CDR3 is TGTGCCAGCCAGGGGCCTCAAGAGACCCAGTACTTC.

As for this clonotype: One end of the junction is discordant with germline, which a read error may explain. The CDR3 is CASSPLFYQQYF. CDR3 DNA sequence: TGTGCCAGCAGTCCTCTTTTCTACCAGCAGTACTTC. The rearrangement uses TRBV12-3 or TRBV12-4 and TRBJ2-7; D uncertain. The CDR3 consists of 12 residues.

This chain connects TRBV28 to TRBJ2-3; D gene unclear. The CDR3 covers 16 residues. V was pared by 5 bases and J by 1 base, with 16 bases between. Germline V lookup: CDR1 MDHEN, CDR2 SYDVKM. This chain's CDR3 is CASSLGPQSGTDTQYF. The DNA for the CDR3 is TGTGCCAGCAGTCTAGGACCCCAATCGGGCACAGATACGCAGTATTTT.

This chain connects TRBV29-1 to TRBJ2-5; tentatively, D is TRBD1 or TRBD2 (5 bases each). The CDR3 runs 13 residues. Trimming took 6 bases from V and 5 from J, leaving 16 bases between them. Germline values: CDR1 SQVTM, CDR2 ANQGSEA. CDR3 nucleotides: TGCAGCGTGAACTGGGGGATGAAGGAGACCCAGTACTTC. Translated: CSVNWGMKETQYF.

In its sample, this clonotype was seen many times. A read error may account for a junction end that differs from germline. The gene calls are TRBV29-1 and TRBJ2-7; TRBD1 or TRBD2 may be the D gene (5 bases each). This CDR3 region has 11 residues. Germline assignment: CDR1 SQVTM and CDR2 ANQGSEA. CDR3 in amino acids: CSARDVYGQYF. In DNA form, the CDR3 reads TGCAGCGCTAGGGACGTCTACGGGCAGTACTTC.

The rearrangement joins TRBV12-3 or TRBV12-4 to TRBJ2-7, with D perhaps matching TRBD2 (5 bases). The CDR3 runs to 12 residues. V lost 6 bases and J lost 6, with 12 bases in between. CDR3 nucleotide sequence: TGTGCCAGCAGCGTCACTAGTGGCGAGCAGTACTTC. Translated, it gives CASSVTSGEQYF.